The 20 T cell receptor beta chains reported below all come from one sample, sequenced in a study of regulatory T cells in long-lasting Graves disease. The time point is: newly diagnosed GD, antithyroid drugs for less than 3 months. Extracted PBMC RNA gave rise to the TCR library. To make TCR beta libraries, researchers used iRepertoire HTBI primers and Arm-PCR of CDR3 regions. One entry per CDR3 protein, called by TCRdb with MiXCR from the multiplex PCR reads. The table records some 560,000 distinct CDR3 sequences, 15% to 20% of them present only once. The data also belong to a second study, concerning T cells in Graves' hyperthyroidism and ophthalmopathy.

The source was peripheral blood mononuclear cells (PBMCs), collected at new diagnosis, from a patient treated with antithyroid drugs. The receptors originated from a middle-aged woman with Graves disease.

This clonotype came up many times. The rearrangement links TRBV5-1 to TRBJ1-5; no clear D gene. The germline CDR1 and CDR2 sequences are SGHRS and YFSETQ. Between the trimmed V and J ends, which lost 7 bases and 4 bases, there was a span of 9 bases. This CDR3 contains 12 residues. The CDR3 spells CASGQHNQPQHF. In nucleotides, the CDR3 is TGCGCCAGCGGGCAGCATAATCAGCCCCAGCATTTT.

The chain combines TRBV28 with TRBJ1-2, with 7 positions matching TRBD1. The CDR3 extends over 14 amino acids. Germline trimming cut 4 bases from V and 5 bases from J; bases unmatched to any gene: 7. Germline values: CDR1 MDHEN, CDR2 SYDVKM. CDR3 loop: CASSSGGLKYGYTF. Written as DNA, the CDR3 is TGTGCCAGCAGTTCAGGGGGTTTAAAGTATGGCTACACCTTC.

On this clonotype: This may stem from a read error, because a much larger clone lies one nucleotide away. The V and J genes are TRBV6-1 and TRBJ1-1; D unresolved. Trimming took 6 bases from V and 2 from J, leaving 13 bases between them. The germline CDR1 and CDR2 sequences are MNHNS and SASEGT. The CDR3 runs 14 residues. The CDR3 DNA follows: TGTGCCAGCAGCCCCGCCGGGATCAACACTGAAGCTTTCTTT. It yields the protein CASSPAGINTEAFF.

In this sample, this clonotype turned up a few times. J is TRBJ2-2 and V is TRBV9; D perhaps matches TRBD1 (5 bases). V lost 3 bases and J lost 6, with 9 bases in between. The CDR3 is 13 residues long. CDR1 is SGDLS and CDR2 is YYNGEE in the germline V gene. As DNA, the CDR3 is TGTGCCAGCAGCGGTAGGGGTTCCGGGGAGCTGTTTTTT. Protein sequence: CASSGRGSGELFF.

This clonotype was detected ten times or more. J is TRBJ1-6 and V is TRBV20-1; 8 bases are shared with TRBD1. This CDR3 has 15 amino acids. V shed 4 bases, J shed 7 bases, and the junction held 9 bases outside the gene matches. Germline CDR1 DFQATT, CDR2 SNEGSKA (reference sequence). DNA of the CDR3: TGCAGTGCTACTGATGGGACAGGTCAGAATTCACCCCTCCACTTT. This codes for CSATDGTGQNSPLHF.

The chain has TRBV20-1 and TRBJ2-7, with 7 nucleotides matching TRBD1. The CDR3 sequence is 17 residues long. Germline values: CDR1 DFQATT, CDR2 SNEGSKA (reference sequence). J gave up 2 bases and V 3 bases, and 16 bases lay outside the gene matches. The CDR3 DNA sequence: TGCAGTGCTAGGCCCCACTTTGACAGGGTGGGGGCCTACGAGCAGTACTTC. Residues: CSARPHFDRVGAYEQYF.

The genes are TRBV10-3 and TRBJ1-5; the D gene is possibly TRBD1 (5 bases). V dropped 2 bases and J dropped 12 bases, with 14 bases sitting between them. The CDR3 has 13 amino acids. Germline CDR1 and CDR2: ENHRY and SYGVKD. This chain's CDR3 is CAISEGGRRLQHF. The DNA for the CDR3 is TGTGCCATCAGTGAGGGGGGGAGAAGGCTCCAGCATTTT.

The sample holds many counts of this clonotype. The chain couples TRBV6-1 to TRBJ2-5; D possibly corresponds to TRBD1 (5 bases). The CDR3 is made up of 14 amino acids. The V gene's germline CDR1 is MNHNS and CDR2 SASEGT. V was clipped by 6 bases and J by 5 bases, with 16 bases between them. The CDR3 sequence is CASRGRLGRETQYF. CDR3 coding DNA: TGTGCCAGCAGGGGGCGCTTGGGCCGGGAGACCCAGTACTTC.

This clonotype was recorded many times. The chain employs TRBV28 and TRBJ2-2; TRBD2 matches at 7 bases. Germline V gene data show CDR1 as MDHEN and CDR2 as SYDVKM. The CDR3 consists of 17 residues. Unmatched junction bases numbered 11, after V lost 2 bases and J lost 5 bases. CDR3 amino acids: CASSLGRPSGPTGELFF. The CDR3 DNA reads as TGTGCCAGCAGTTTAGGTAGGCCTAGCGGACCTACCGGGGAGCTGTTTTTT. The full variable domain, rest sourced from reference TRBV28 and TRBJ2-2, is DVKVTQSSRYLVKRTGEKVFLECVQDMDHENMFWYRQDPGLGLRLIYFSYDVKMKEKGDIPEGYSVSREKKERFSLILESASTNQTSMYLCASSLGRPSGPTGELFFGEGSRLTVL.

This clonotype was recorded at least ten times. The junction and the germline gene differ at one end; a read error may be behind it. CDR3 in amino acids: CASSLAAGGTEAFF. The CDR3 nucleotides read TGTGCCAGCAGCTTGGCGGCGGGGGGGACTGAAGCTTTCTTT. This chain connects TRBV5-1 to TRBJ1-1, with D perhaps matching TRBD1 (5 bases). CDR3 size: 14 residues. Per germline, CDR1 SGHRS and CDR2 YFSETQ. Drawing the rest from reference TRBV5-1 and TRBJ1-1, the complete variable domain is KAGVTQTPRYLIKTRGQQVTLSCSPISGHRSVSWYQQTPGQGLQFLFEYFSETQRNKGNFPGRFSGRQFSNSRSEMNVSTLELGDSALYLCASSLAAGGTEAFFGQGTRLTVV.

This clonotype was seen many times. This chain connects TRBV10-3 to TRBJ2-1; D is possibly TRBD1 or TRBD2 (5 bases each). The CDR3 contains 16 residues. The germline gives CDR1 ENHRY, CDR2 SYGVKD. Trimming stripped 4 bases from V and 3 bases from J, with 16 bases between. The CDR3 sequence is CAISAGTQGVYNEQFF. DNA of the CDR3: TGTGCCATCAGTGCTGGGACCCAGGGTGTCTACAATGAGCAGTTCTTC.

The V call is TRBV15, the J call TRBJ1-2; D is undetermined. With 8 bases removed from V and 7 bases from J, the gap between germline ends came to 14 bases. The CDR3 length is 12 residues. Germline CDR1 reads LNHNV; CDR2 reads YYDKDF (reference sequence). The CDR3 loop reads CATYGDRSGYTF. In DNA, the CDR3 is TGTGCCACCTATGGGGATCGGAGTGGCTACACCTTC.

In its sample, this clonotype was seen many times. The chain uses TRBV2 and TRBJ2-1; TRBD1 aligns across 8 bases. The germline V gene has CDR1 SNHLY and CDR2 FYNNEI. This CDR3 comprises 15 residues. J gave up 0 bases and V 6 bases, and 4 bases lay outside the gene matches. In DNA form, the CDR3 reads TGTGCCAGCAGCGATACAGGGGGCTCCTACAATGAGCAGTTCTTC. This gives the protein CASSDTGGSYNEQFF.

Only a few counts were recorded for this clonotype. This chain connects TRBV11-2 to TRBJ1-3; D is unresolved. Trimming cost V 4 bases and J 4 bases, with 11 bases left between them. The CDR3 totals 14 residues. CDR1 SGHAT and CDR2 FQNNGV come from the germline V gene. CDR3 bases: TGTGCCAGCAGCTATACGCTCCAAGGAAACACCATATATTTT. As protein: CASSYTLQGNTIYF.

This clonotype showed up just a few times. The chain uses TRBV10-3 and TRBJ2-5; D possibly corresponds to TRBD1 (5 bases). Germline assignment: CDR1 ENHRY and CDR2 SYGVKD. The CDR3 runs 13 residues. The ends were cut back, 3 bases at V and 4 bases at J, with 9 bases in the middle. The CDR3 nucleotides are TGTGCCATCAGTGATTCAGGGCTAGAGACCCAGTACTTC. As protein: CAISDSGLETQYF.

This clonotype was seen repeatedly, ten times or more. The chain recombines TRBV12-3 or TRBV12-4 with TRBJ1-6, with 7 nucleotides matching TRBD1. This CDR3 is built from 15 residues. J gave up 9 bases and V 6 bases, and 11 bases lay outside the gene matches. The CDR3 spells CASSDSGGKGSPLHF. The CDR3 nucleotides read TGTGCCAGCAGCGACTCAGGGGGAAAGGGTTCACCCCTCCACTTT.

This clonotype has at least ten counts. This rearrangement joins TRBV12-3 or TRBV12-4 to TRBJ2-3; D remains ambiguous. The CDR3 sequence is 14 residues long. Trimming cost V 7 bases and J 4 bases, with 15 bases left between them. DNA of the CDR3: TGTGCCAGCACCTCTATTGGTAAACCAGATACGCAGTATTTT. Amino acid sequence: CASTSIGKPDTQYF.

The chain couples TRBV29-1 to TRBJ2-4, with no clear D. Trimming cost V 7 bases and J 0 bases, with 10 bases left between them. The germline V gene has CDR1 SQVTM and CDR2 ANQGSEA. CDR3 length: 13 amino acids. The CDR3 region is CSGWILAKNIQYF. DNA of the CDR3: TGCAGCGGTTGGATCCTAGCCAAAAACATTCAGTACTTC.

Only a few counts were recorded for this clonotype. The chain is built from TRBV10-3 and TRBJ1-2, with 7 positions matching TRBD1. This CDR3 spans 11 amino acids. V shed 6 bases, J shed 8 bases, and the junction held 3 bases outside the gene matches. Germline V gene data show CDR1 as ENHRY and CDR2 as SYGVKD. The CDR3 protein is CAIRGQNGYTF. Here the CDR3 DNA reads TGTGCCATCAGGGGACAGAACGGCTACACCTTC.

At least ten counts were recorded for this clonotype. The chain carries TRBV20-1 and TRBJ1-6; TRBD1 agrees at 7 bases. The junction had 9 bases not matched to a gene; V was cut back by 0 bases and J by 10 bases. The CDR3 contains 15 residues. The germline V gene encodes CDR1 DFQATT and CDR2 SNEGSKA (reference sequence). The CDR3 protein is CSARDGWDSQSPLHF. The CDR3 region has the DNA TGCAGTGCTAGAGATGGGTGGGACAGTCAGTCACCCCTCCACTTT.